Reported below is one T cell receptor (beta chain). From germline, CDR1 is SGHTA and CDR2 FQGNSA. The CDR3 runs to 16 residues. Trimming left V 4 bases short and J 0 bases short, with 16 bases between. The sample belongs to a study of OX40 agonist ivuxolimab in advanced cancers. Assay: immunoSEQ multiplex PCR; the TCRdb copy retains only in-frame clones and omits some. The sample has approximately 84,000 clones, roughly 89% seen once. The source was CD4+ or CD8+ T cells sorted from blood, collected in a trial of the OX40 agonist ivuxolimab. The receptor comes from an adult with an advanced solid tumor such as melanoma, head and neck, liver or kidney cancer. The V and J genes are TRBV7-2 and TRBJ2-7, with D uncertain. CDR3 coding DNA: TGTGCCAGCAGCTGGTCCCGGACGGCGAGCTCCTACGAGCAGTACTTC. Its protein product is CASSWSRTASSYEQYF.